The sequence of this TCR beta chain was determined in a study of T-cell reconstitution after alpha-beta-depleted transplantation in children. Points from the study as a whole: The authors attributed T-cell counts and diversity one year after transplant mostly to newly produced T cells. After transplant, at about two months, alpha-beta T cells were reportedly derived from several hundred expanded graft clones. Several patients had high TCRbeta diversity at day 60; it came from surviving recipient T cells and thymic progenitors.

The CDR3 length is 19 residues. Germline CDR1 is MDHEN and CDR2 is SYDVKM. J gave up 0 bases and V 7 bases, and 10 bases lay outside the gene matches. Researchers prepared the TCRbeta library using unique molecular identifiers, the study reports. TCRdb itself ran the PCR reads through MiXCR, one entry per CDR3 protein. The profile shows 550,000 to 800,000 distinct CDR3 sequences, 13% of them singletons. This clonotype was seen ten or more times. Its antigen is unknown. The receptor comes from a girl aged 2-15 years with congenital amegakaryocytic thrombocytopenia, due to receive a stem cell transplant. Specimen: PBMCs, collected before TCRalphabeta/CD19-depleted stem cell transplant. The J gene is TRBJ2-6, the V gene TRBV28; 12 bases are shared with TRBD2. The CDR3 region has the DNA TGTGCCAGCACACCGGCCGGGACTAGCGGGTACTCTGGGGCCAACGTCCTGACTTTC. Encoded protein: CASTPAGTSGYSGANVLTF.